The 9 T cell receptor beta chains presented below share a single source sample, sequenced in a study of neurological immune-mediated disorders. TCRdb independently ran MiXCR on the 5' RACE reads; one entry per CDR3 protein. Here the sample spans about 78,000 distinct CDR3 sequences, around 4.6% being singletons. Specimen: PBMCs. The source of these receptors is a woman aged 25 to 39 with multiple sclerosis.

This clonotype occurred many times. The V gene is TRBV11-2, the J gene TRBJ2-3, with 7 bases fitting TRBD2. After removal of 1 base from V and 0 bases from J, the junction contained 4 bases not matched to a gene. Germline values: CDR1 SGHAT, CDR2 FQNNGV. This CDR3 contains 16 residues. CDR3 sequence reads: CASSLGASGSTDTQYF. CDR3 coding DNA: TGTGCCAGCAGCTTAGGTGCTAGCGGAAGCACAGATACGCAGTATTTT. Complete variable domain (other parts from reference TRBV11-2 and TRBJ2-3): EAGVAQSPRYKIIEKRQSVAFWCNPISGHATLYWYQQILGQGPKLLIQFQNNGVVDDSQLPKDRFSAERLKGVDSTLKIQPAKLEDSAVYLCASSLGASGSTDTQYFGPGTRLTVL.

Worth noting for this clonotype: One end of the junction fails to match germline, which may point to a read error. This chain joins TRBV20-1 and TRBJ2-6; D is possibly TRBD1 (5 bases). Germline lookup yields CDR1 DFQATT and CDR2 SNEGSKA (reference sequence). The CDR3 contains 12 residues. CDR3 protein: CSANSGAKVLTF. CDR3 coding DNA: TGCAGTGCCAACTCTGGGGCCAAAGTCCTGACTTTC.

This clonotype was seen only a few times. This chain connects TRBV20-1 to TRBJ2-7; 10 positions match TRBD2. Germline V gene lookup returns CDR1 DFQATT and CDR2 SNEGSKA (reference sequence). The CDR3 length is 12 residues. The ends lost 7 bases at V and 7 bases at J; junction bases unmatched: 7. CDR3 sequence (DNA): TGCAGTGTTCTAGCGGGAGTGGAAGAGCAGTACTTC. This sequence encodes CSVLAGVEEQYF.

This clonotype was detected ten times or more. The chain carries TRBV7-9 and TRBJ1-2; D may be TRBD1 (5 bases). Deletions cut 3 bases from V and 1 base from J, with 9 bases between. Per germline, CDR1 SEHNR and CDR2 FQNEAQ (reference sequence). The CDR3 contains 14 residues. Here the CDR3 DNA reads TGTGCCAGCAGCTTCGGCAGGGATAACTATGGCTACACCTTC. This translates into CASSFGRDNYGYTF. Full variable domain (remainder filled in from reference TRBV7-9 and TRBJ1-2): DTGVSQNPRHKITKRGQNVTFRCDPISEHNRLYWYRQTLGQGPEFLTYFQNEAQLEKSRLLSDRFSAERPKGSFSTLEIQRTEQGDSAMYLCASSFGRDNYGYTFGSGTRLTVV.

This clonotype was picked up many times. The chain employs TRBV5-1 and TRBJ2-2; D call uncertain. Germline V lookup: CDR1 SGHRS, CDR2 YFSETQ. The CDR3 is 13 amino acids. The ends were cut back, 5 bases at V and 3 bases at J, with 8 bases in the middle. The CDR3 reads CASRVVDTGELFF. CDR3 sequence (DNA): TGCGCCAGCAGGGTCGTTGACACCGGGGAGCTGTTTTTT. The full variable domain, completed using reference TRBV5-1 and TRBJ2-2, is KAGVTQTPRYLIKTRGQQVTLSCSPISGHRSVSWYQQTPGQGLQFLFEYFSETQRNKGNFPGRFSGRQFSNSRSEMNVSTLELGDSALYLCASRVVDTGELFFGEGSRLTVL.

This clonotype was seen at least ten times. CDR3 in amino acids: CSARDDANSMGQEQFF. DNA of the CDR3: TGCAGTGCTAGAGATGACGCTAATTCAATGGGACAGGAGCAGTTCTTC. The chain carries TRBV20-1 and TRBJ2-1; 7 nucleotides align to TRBD1. This CDR3 spans 16 amino acids. Germline assignment: CDR1 DFQATT and CDR2 SNEGSKA (reference sequence). V shed 0 bases and J 10 bases; nucleotides not matched to a gene: 15.

This clonotype was picked up many times. The chain couples TRBV30 to TRBJ1-1; D is unclear. V lost 2 bases, J lost 2 bases, and 6 bases lay in between. Germline CDR1 GTSNPN, CDR2 SVGIG (reference sequence). This CDR3 spans 12 amino acids. CDR3 nucleotide sequence: TGTGCCTGGAGTCTCGGTAACACTGAAGCTTTCTTT. Amino acid sequence: CAWSLGNTEAFF.

Turning to this clonotype: Since no conserved phenylalanine or tryptophan closes the CDR3, a read error is the likely cause. V usage is TRBV5-1 and J usage is TRBJ1-2; no definite D call. V shed 0 bases and J shed 10 bases, with 13 bases lying between them. Germline CDR1 SGHRS, CDR2 YFSETQ. CDR3 length: 13 residues. CDR3 sequence reads: CASSLDPVSDYTC. CDR3 in DNA: TGCGCCAGCAGCTTGGATCCCGTATCAGACTACACCTGC.

A remark on this clonotype: A much larger clone is a single base away; this may be a read error. This chain uses TRBV5-1 with TRBJ1-1; the match to TRBD1 covers 7 bases. The CDR3 consists of 15 residues. Germline V gene data show CDR1 as SGHRS and CDR2 as YFSETQ. The J segment lost 7 bases and the V segment lost 6 bases, leaving 15 bases of the junction unmatched. DNA of the CDR3: TGCGCCAGCATCTTCTCTGGAGTACGGGACAGTGAAGCTTTCTTT. Residues: CASIFSGVRDSEAFF.